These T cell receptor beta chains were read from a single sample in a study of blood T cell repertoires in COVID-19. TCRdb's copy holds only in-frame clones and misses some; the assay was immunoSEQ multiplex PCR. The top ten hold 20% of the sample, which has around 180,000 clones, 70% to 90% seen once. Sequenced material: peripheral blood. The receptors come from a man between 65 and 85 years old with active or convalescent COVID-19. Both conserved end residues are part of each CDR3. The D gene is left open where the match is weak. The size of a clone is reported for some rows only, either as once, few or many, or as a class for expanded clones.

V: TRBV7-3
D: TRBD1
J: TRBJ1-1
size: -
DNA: TGTGCCAGCAGCACCCGACAGGGTGCTGAAGCTTTCTTT
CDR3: CASSTRQGAEAFF

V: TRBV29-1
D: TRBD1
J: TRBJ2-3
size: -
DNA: TGCAGCGTCCGGACAGGGGGATTAGATACGCAGTATTTT
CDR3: CSVRTGGLDTQYF

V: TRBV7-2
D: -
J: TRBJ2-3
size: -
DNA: TGTGCCAGCAGCTTAGCAGGGCAGGGTGTGGGGTTAACAGATACGCAGTATTTT
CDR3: CASSLAGQGVGLTDTQYF

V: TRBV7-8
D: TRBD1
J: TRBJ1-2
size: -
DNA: TGTGCCAGCAGCTTAGGGGGAGGGACAGGGAACTATGGCTACACCTTC
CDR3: CASSLGGGTGNYGYTF

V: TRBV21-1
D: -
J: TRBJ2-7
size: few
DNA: TGTGCTTCCCCCAATCAGGGACAGGGATCCTACGAGCAGTACTTC
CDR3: CASPNQGQGSYEQYF

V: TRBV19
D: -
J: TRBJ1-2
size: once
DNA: TGTGCCAGTAGTATAAGAGAAATTAACTATGGCTACACCTTC
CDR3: CASSIREINYGYTF

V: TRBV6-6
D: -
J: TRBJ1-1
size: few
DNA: TGTGCCAGCAGTTACCCGGGGGTGGGTACTGAAGCTTTCTTT
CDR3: CASSYPGVGTEAFF

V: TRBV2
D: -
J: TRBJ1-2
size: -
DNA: TGTGCCAGCAGTGGGCAGGGGAACTATGGCTACACCTTC
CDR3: CASSGQGNYGYTF

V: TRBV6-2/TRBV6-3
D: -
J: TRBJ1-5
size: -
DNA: TGTGCCAGCAGTTACGCCGGTTTGGTTCGGCCCCAGCATTTT
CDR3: CASSYAGLVRPQHF

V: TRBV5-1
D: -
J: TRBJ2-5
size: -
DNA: TGCGCCAGCAGCTTTGGTAGCCAAGAGACCCAGTACTTC
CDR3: CASSFGSQETQYF

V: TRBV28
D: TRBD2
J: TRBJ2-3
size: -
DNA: TGTGCCAGCCTGAATAGCGGGAAACTTAATACGCAGTATTTT
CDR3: CASLNSGKLNTQYF

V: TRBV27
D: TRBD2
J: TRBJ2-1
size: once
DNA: TGTGCCAGCAGTTTCCTGACTAGCGGGGTACGCTCCTACAATGAGCAGTTCTTC
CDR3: CASSFLTSGVRSYNEQFF